Following are 3 T cell receptor beta chains from one sample sequenced in a study of regulatory T cells in long-lasting Graves disease. Construction of TCR beta libraries relied on iRepertoire HTBI primers and on Arm-PCR targeting CDR3 regions. TCRdb itself ran the multiplex PCR reads through MiXCR, one entry per CDR3 protein. The sample lists 300,000 to 500,000 distinct CDR3 sequences; more than 20% were seen once. The time point was: persistent/refractory GD, antithyroid drugs over 5 years with positive TRAb. Following extraction of RNA from PBMCs, that RNA was used to make the TCR library. The material sequenced was peripheral blood mononuclear cells (PBMCs), taken when the disease was refractory, from a patient treated with antithyroid drugs. The receptors come from a female donor with Graves disease.

J is TRBJ1-1 and V is TRBV19; possible D gene TRBD1, 5 bases. The CDR3 is made up of 15 amino acids. V gave up 3 bases and J gave up 0 bases, with 11 bases separating them. CDR1 and CDR2 (germline): LNHDA, SQIVND (reference sequence). DNA of the CDR3: TGTGCCAGTAGTATCCCGGGACTGCTGAACACTGAAGCTTTCTTT. Its protein is CASSIPGLLNTEAFF.

The chain combines TRBV25-1 with TRBJ2-5; D is perhaps TRBD2 (6 bases). Germline CDR1 MGHDK, CDR2 SYGVNS. Trimming removed 4 bases from V and 1 base from J, with 13 bases in between. The CDR3 loop spans 15 amino acids. DNA for the CDR3: TGTGCCAGCAGTGTCCTGGCAGCGGGCCAAGAGACCCAGTACTTC. Its protein product is CASSVLAAGQETQYF. Combining the CDR3 with reference TRBV25-1 and TRBJ2-5 gives the whole variable domain EADIYQTPRYLVIGTGKKITLECSQTMGHDKMYWYQQDPGMELHLIHYSYGVNSTEKGDLSSESTVSRIRTEHFPLTLESARPSHTSQYLCASSVLAAGQETQYFGPGTRLLVL.

The chain recombines TRBV27 with TRBJ2-2, with 11 bases fitting TRBD2. This CDR3 comprises 18 residues. Trimming took 7 bases from V and 2 from J; bases not matched to a gene: 12. The germline V gene has CDR1 MNHEY and CDR2 SMNVEV (reference sequence). CDR3 amino acids: CASTRRGGTSGNTGELFF. CDR3 DNA sequence: TGTGCCAGCACCCGAAGGGGAGGGACTAGCGGCAACACCGGGGAGCTGTTTTTT.